Sequencing of this TCR beta chain was carried out in a study of long-term antiretroviral therapy in people with HIV (dated by TCRdb to between 2021 and 2024). Concerning the study at large: Collection of the earliest samples took place about a decade ahead of the 2015 WHO recommendation for immediate ART, at a time when ART was typically delayed until CD4 counts fell. A retrospective serial study tested whether ART initiation and durable HIV suppression were associated with changes in peripheral blood TRB repertoire composition and diversity. The cohort contributed fewer than 200 cryopreserved PBMC samples from 30 adults with confirmed HIV infection, collected serially over a mean of approximately 6 years (range 1-12). Among the approximately 30 participants with HIV, eleven were female. Test extractions of a monoclonal T-cell line alongside 30 to 35 polyclonal samples showed no cross-contamination during QIAcube processing. Broad study findings and their caveats: Expanded TRB clones identified before ART initiation dominated the repertoire across all time points, though the dominance fluctuated and decreased in many PLHIV after ART. The samples span the years 2004 to 2017, and the ART regimens used may be less effective than current regimens. Starting ART was linked to a significant rise in TRB diversity, yet even with long-term ART the diversity remained significantly lower than in transplant donor controls. Because pre-ART samples had limited cell numbers, unsorted PBMC were profiled rather than sorted CD4+ and CD8+ T cells. Limited PBMC availability meant only the TCR beta chain was sequenced, without alpha chain pairing. Inferences about post-ART repertoire changes are limited because no data were available on ART adherence, viral resistance or therapy changes. CDR3 length ranges in HIV repertoires were narrower than in controls, and network structure suggested an antigen-experienced repertoire with only a slight naive shift after ART.

Participants were included only if at least one PBMC sample before ART initiation and at least two post-ART samples were available. All participants with HIV were treated in the United States of America. Cryopreserved samples of about 0.95-10 million PBMC were thawed and washed before DNA extraction. At the time of the earliest PBMC sample, participants with HIV were aged between roughly 20 and 54 years. PBMC samples were contributed by each participant from 1-4 timepoints before ART initiation and 2-8 timepoints after ART initiation, with a median of 7 samples. Serial HIV viral load, CD4+ T-cell count, ART history and demographic data were obtained for every participant. Using a Qiagen kit on a QIAcube, genomic DNA was extracted from unsorted PBMC, with samples processed in batches of 12. The immunoSEQ hsTCRB v3.0 assay was used at survey level resolution for TRB variable region sequencing. The targeted TRB sequencing depth was roughly 40,000-55,000 T-cell genomes per sample. Pooled TRB libraries were sequenced on an Illumina MiSeq with a v3 150-cycle kit. The authors' analysis ran thus. Repertoire analysis was performed in R inside a reproducible Nextflow workflow that covered QC, data transformation and analysis. LymphoSeq2, an R package for exploring AIRR-Seq data, was used to implement the custom analyses. After excluding a handful of samples that yielded fewer than 5000 total TRB sequences, roughly 190 HIV repertoires remained for analysis. Of the roughly 180 retained HIV repertoires, about 61 were collected before and 129 after ART initiation. Each repertoire was downsampled to 5000 TRB nucleotide sequences, and summary statistics were averaged across 100 downsampling iterations. The analysis kept only TRB sequences whose CDR3 regions were at least seven amino acids long. Two measures captured diversity: a Shannon entropy-derived clonality score and the Gini coefficient. Repertoire networks linked the top 5000 CDR3 amino acid sequences whenever two sequences differed by an edit distance of one. GLIPH2 predicted antigen specificity groups and MHC restriction for TRB CDR3 amino acid sequences. Known CMV, EBV, HIV or tissue antigen associations were flagged by matching CDR3 amino acid sequences against VDJdb and McPAS-TCR. Pre-ART, post-ART and control groups were compared with Wilcoxon signed-rank tests and Holm-Bonferroni correction. TCRdb holds this immuneACCESS table with in-frame rearrangements only. Some clones are missing; in checked studies, unresolved V genes explain under half, and the rest has no known cause. V and J calls and clone size are those listed in that table; D and trimming were worked out from the DNA. Across this sample there are some 20,000 clones, with around four fifths seen only once. Around 9% of the sample belongs to the ten largest clones.

The CDR3 measures 14 amino acids from cysteine to phenylalanine. The only DNA kept is the CDR3, 42 bases in frame from the first base. Taken from the germline V gene, the CDR1 and CDR2 loops are MGHRA and YSYEKL. V loses 3 bases, J loses 0 bases, and the germline ends lie 9 bases apart. This clone was observed a handful of times. The antigen this receptor binds is unknown. The input lacks base qualities; no much larger clone sits a single base away. This sequence uses TRBV4-1 and TRBJ2-7; TRBD1 could be the D gene, as 6 bases match. The origin of this receptor is a woman in her thirties or forties with HIV. The source material was unsorted PBMCs, sampled 1.2 years after starting antiretroviral therapy. The CDR3 protein sequence reads: CASSQQTGSYEQYF. The sequenced DNA: TGCGCCAGCAGCCAGCAGACAGGCTCCTACGAGCAGTACTTC.